Reported below is one TCR beta chain. Its antigen remains undetermined. There are no base qualities to consult, and no much larger clone falls within one base. This specimen belongs to a study of T cell responses to AZD1222 COVID-19 vaccine listed by TCRdb under 2021. For context, the study as a whole: A total of approximately 240 trial participants underwent TCR sequencing, of whom 200 to 220 had received two doses of AZD1222 and 26 had received two doses of the MenACWY control vaccine. Enrollment into the trials was organized by age into subgroups of 18-55, 56-69 and 70-plus years, and those subgroups contained 148, 28 and 57 TCR-sequenced participants, respectively. The paper as a whole reports these results and caveats: In the small 56-69-year group, the increase in depth fell short of significance, most likely because of low power. Epitopes outside the regions mutated in the B.1.351 and B.1.1.7 variants were reportedly recognized by nearly half of the unique spike-specific TCRs. The whole spike protein was spanned by vaccine-associated CD4 TCRs, and dominant responses were seen in regions 160-218 and 743-854. A significant rise in spike-specific TCR breadth and depth was observed after two AZD1222 doses relative to day 0 and relative to MenACWY recipients. Conclusions about previously exposed vaccinees are limited because only six or seven AZD1222 recipients were SARS-CoV-2 seropositive at baseline. Participants were mostly white British, with more females than males. The authors suggested clonal diversity may have been underestimated. No day 14 peak-response samples were available, so repertoires were characterized only after the peak T cell response.

The CDR3 regions of human TCRbeta chains were analyzed by immunosequencing. In the paper's pipeline: TCRs in the repertoires were matched against a reference library of SARS-CoV-2-specific TCRs that had been generated with the MIRA antigen-specificity platform. Breadth was defined as the fraction of unique TCRs that were SARS-CoV-2-associated. Depth was defined as the fraction of total T cells that were SARS-CoV-2-associated. Using the MIRA data, each spike-specific TCR was assigned both to the spike region to which the TCR was reactive and to a CD4 or CD8 class. Log10-transformed breadth and depth values were compared by one-way ANOVA with Sidak's multiple comparisons tests. In its TCRdb copy, this immuneACCESS table keeps in-frame sequences only and misses some clones. Where compared with another copy, unresolved V genes explain less than half of these, and the others have no known cause. V and J calls and clone size are those listed in that table; D and trimming were worked out from the DNA. The sample yields about 81,000 clones; 70% to 90% were counted once. The top ten constitute 3.4% of the sample.

As encoded in the germline V gene (reference sequence), CDR1 is GTSNPN while CDR2 is SVGIG. The CDR3 contains 11 residues, cysteine and phenylalanine counted. The DNA shown is the 33-base CDR3, in frame from base 1. V gives up 3 bases and J gives up 10 bases, and the segment between their germline ends measures 12 bases. Per the publication, the time point label means: about 28 days (+/-7) after the second vaccine dose. Because spike-specific TCR depth and breadth did not differ between the two schedules, AZD1222 recipients who got a second dose at roughly 4 weeks were pooled with those who got a second dose at roughly 12 weeks. Vaccinee samples were obtained from the UK trials COV001 and COV002, which included a single-blind randomized controlled phase 2/3 trial of AZD1222 (ChAdOx1 nCoV-19) in healthy adults. For TCRbeta chain sequencing, PBMC samples from trial participants were taken at day 0 and at day 28 after the second dose.

Sequenced material: peripheral blood, taken 28 days after the second AZD1222 dose. The sequence derives from an adult who received the AZD1222 COVID-19 vaccine. The sequence is built from TRBV30 and TRBJ1-2, with the D gene not clear enough to name. The sequenced DNA is TGTGCCTGGAGATTTGTTGGGTTCTACACCTTC. It is translated as CAWRFVGFYTF.